These 3 T cell receptor beta chains were all obtained from the same sample, sequenced in a study of breast tumors, draining lymph nodes, adjacent tissues. Axillary draining lymph nodes of breast cancer patients supplied the node samples. TCRdb itself ran the multiplex PCR reads through MiXCR, one entry per CDR3 protein. The data hold approximately 230,000 distinct CDR3 sequences, with under 35% observed a single time. Source material: axillary lymph node tissue. All receptors derive from a female donor with breast cancer. Some clones in this sample may be carry-over from other donors' samples.

This clonotype was recorded at least ten times. This rearrangement joins TRBV19 to TRBJ2-6; D not certain. V lost 4 bases and J 0 bases, leaving 4 bases between the germline ends. CDR3 length: 14 amino acids. Germline V CDR1 and CDR2: LNHDA, SQIVND (reference sequence). CDR3 loop: CASSKVSGANVLTF. In nucleotides, the CDR3 is TGTGCCAGTAGTAAGGTCTCTGGGGCCAACGTCCTGACTTTC.

This clonotype was seen many times. V usage is TRBV5-1 and J usage is TRBJ2-1, with D perhaps matching TRBD2 (6 bases). Germline lookup yields CDR1 SGHRS and CDR2 YFSETQ. The CDR3 extends over 12 amino acids. V dropped 4 bases and J dropped 10 bases, with 12 bases sitting between them. CDR3 coding DNA: TGCGCCAGCAGCCCCCGGAGGGAGGAGCAGTTCTTC. Its translation: CASSPRREEQFF. Full variable domain (remainder filled in from reference TRBV5-1 and TRBJ2-1): KAGVTQTPRYLIKTRGQQVTLSCSPISGHRSVSWYQQTPGQGLQFLFEYFSETQRNKGNFPGRFSGRQFSNSRSEMNVSTLELGDSALYLCASSPRREEQFFGPGTRLTVL.

This clonotype came up many times. The chain couples TRBV30 to TRBJ1-3; D uncertain. CDR1 is GTSNPN, CDR2 SVGIG, per germline (reference sequence). This CDR3 is built from 13 residues. V lost 7 bases and J 2 bases, leaving 12 bases between the germline ends. The CDR3 DNA sequence: TGTGCCTCTCCCCTACGTACTGGAAACACCATATATTTT. This codes for CASPLRTGNTIYF.